The clone carrying this T cell receptor beta chain was seen a single time. Germline CDR1 and CDR2: MDHEN and SYDVKM. The CDR3 spans 16 residues. Germline trimming cut 7 bases from V and 0 bases from J; bases unmatched to any gene: 8. The sample is drawn from a study of OX40 agonist ivuxolimab in advanced cancers. Profiled with immunoSEQ multiplex PCR; TCRdb holds only in-frame clones, not every one. The profile shows tens of thousands of clones, about 93% of them singletons. Sequenced here: CD4+ or CD8+ T cells sorted from blood, sampled in a trial of the OX40 agonist ivuxolimab. The chain combines TRBV28 with TRBJ2-2; TRBD2 agrees at 7 bases. The sequence came from an adult with an advanced solid tumor such as melanoma, head and neck, liver or kidney cancer. The CDR3: CASTHLLAANTGELFF. The CDR3 DNA sequence: TGTGCCAGCACCCACCTCCTAGCGGCGAACACCGGGGAGCTGTTTTTT.